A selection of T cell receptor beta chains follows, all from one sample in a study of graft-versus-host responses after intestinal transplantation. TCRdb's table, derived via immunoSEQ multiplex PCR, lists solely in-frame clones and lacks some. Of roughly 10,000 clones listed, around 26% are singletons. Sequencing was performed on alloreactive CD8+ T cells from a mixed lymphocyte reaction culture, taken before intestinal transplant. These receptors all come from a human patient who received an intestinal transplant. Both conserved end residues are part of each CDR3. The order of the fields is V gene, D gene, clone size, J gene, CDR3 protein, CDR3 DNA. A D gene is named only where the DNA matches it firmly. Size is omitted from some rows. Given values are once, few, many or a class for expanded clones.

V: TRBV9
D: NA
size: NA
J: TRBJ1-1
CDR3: CASREGPGGTEAFF
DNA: TGTGCCAGCCGGGAGGGGCCTGGGGGGACTGAAGCTTTCTTT

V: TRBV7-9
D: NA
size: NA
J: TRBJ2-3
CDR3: CASSTSGRTSTDTQYF
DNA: TGTGCCAGCAGCACTAGTGGGCGTACTAGCACAGATACGCAGTATTTT

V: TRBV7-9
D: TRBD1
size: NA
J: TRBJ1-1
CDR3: CASSPRTGPMSTEAFF
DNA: TGTGCCAGCAGCCCCCGGACAGGGCCCATGAGCACCGAAGCTTTCTTT

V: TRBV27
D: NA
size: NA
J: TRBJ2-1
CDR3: CASGLSAIDEQFF
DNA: TGTGCCAGTGGACTGTCAGCTATAGATGAGCAGTTCTTC

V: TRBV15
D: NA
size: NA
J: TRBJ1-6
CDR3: CATSTRGSPLHF
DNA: TGTGCCACCAGCACCCGCGGGTCACCCCTCCACTTT

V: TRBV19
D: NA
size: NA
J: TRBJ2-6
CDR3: CASRIALGANVLTF
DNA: TGTGCCAGCCGTATAGCTCTGGGGGCCAACGTCCTGACTTTC

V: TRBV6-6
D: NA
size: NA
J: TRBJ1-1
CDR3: CASSYPRETMNTEAFF
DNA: TGTGCCAGCAGTTACCCGCGCGAGACAATGAACACTGAAGCTTTCTTT

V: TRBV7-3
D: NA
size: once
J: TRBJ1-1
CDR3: CASSPSGTPGAEAFF
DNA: TGTGCCAGCAGCCCATCGGGGACACCGGGCGCTGAAGCTTTCTTT

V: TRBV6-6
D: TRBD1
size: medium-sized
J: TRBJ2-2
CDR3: CASSLQGVTGELFF
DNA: TGTGCCAGCAGCTTACAGGGGGTTACCGGGGAGCTGTTTTTT

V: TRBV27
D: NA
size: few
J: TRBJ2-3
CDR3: CASSLSEGDTQYF
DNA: TGTGCCAGCAGTTTATCGGAGGGAGATACGCAGTATTTT

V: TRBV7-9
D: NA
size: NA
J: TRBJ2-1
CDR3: CASSWAEQFF
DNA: TGTGCCAGCAGCTGGGCTGAGCAGTTCTTC

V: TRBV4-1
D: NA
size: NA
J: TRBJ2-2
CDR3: CATRLTTDTGELFF
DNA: TGCGCCACCCGACTAACGACCGATACCGGGGAGCTGTTTTTT

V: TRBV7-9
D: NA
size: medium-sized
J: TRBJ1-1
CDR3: CASSLALSYEAFF
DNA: TGTGCCAGCAGCTTAGCGTTGAGCTATGAAGCTTTCTTT

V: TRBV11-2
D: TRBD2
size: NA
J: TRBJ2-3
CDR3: CASSLGGGRGDTQYF
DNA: TGTGCCAGCAGCCTAGGCGGGGGGCGTGGAGATACGCAGTATTTT

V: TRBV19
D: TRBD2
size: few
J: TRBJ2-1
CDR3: CASTTGGSAYNEQFF
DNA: TGTGCCAGTACCACGGGGGGAAGCGCCTACAATGAGCAGTTCTTC

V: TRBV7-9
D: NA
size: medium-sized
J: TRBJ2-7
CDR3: CASSLPPLGGFDEQYF
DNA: TGTGCCAGCAGCCTCCCCCCCTTGGGGGGTTTCGACGAGCAGTACTTC

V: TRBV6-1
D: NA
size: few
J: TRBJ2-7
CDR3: CASSDLYEQYF
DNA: TGTGCCAGCAGTGACCTCTACGAGCAGTACTTC

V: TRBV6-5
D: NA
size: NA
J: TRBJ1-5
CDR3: CASSRGAGNQPQHF
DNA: TGTGCCAGCAGCCGCGGGGCGGGGAATCAGCCCCAGCATTTT

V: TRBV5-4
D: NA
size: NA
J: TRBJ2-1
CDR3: CASSPGPSASYNEQFF
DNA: TGTGCCAGCAGCCCGGGCCCTAGCGCCTCCTACAATGAGCAGTTCTTC

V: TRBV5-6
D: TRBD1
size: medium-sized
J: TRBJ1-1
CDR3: CASSDRGPTEAFF
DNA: TGTGCCAGCAGCGACAGGGGTCCCACTGAAGCTTTCTTT

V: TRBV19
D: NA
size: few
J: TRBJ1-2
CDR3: CASSIATGWGYTF
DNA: TGTGCCAGTAGTATAGCGACAGGATGGGGCTACACCTTC

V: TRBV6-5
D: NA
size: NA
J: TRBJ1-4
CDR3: CASSYGGSGELFF
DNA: TGTGCCAGCAGTTACGGGGGGTCGGGGGAACTGTTTTTT

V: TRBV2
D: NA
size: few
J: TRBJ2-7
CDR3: CASSDGGEYEQYF
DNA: TGTGCCAGCAGTGACGGGGGAGAGTACGAGCAGTACTTC

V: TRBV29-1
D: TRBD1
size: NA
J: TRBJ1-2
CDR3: CSGLGTGEYGYTF
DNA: TGCAGCGGCCTTGGGACAGGGGAATATGGCTACACCTTC

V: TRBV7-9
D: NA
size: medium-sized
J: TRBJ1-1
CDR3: CASSSPGGAETEAFF
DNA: TGTGCCAGCAGCTCCCCGGGGGGGGCCGAGACTGAAGCTTTCTTT

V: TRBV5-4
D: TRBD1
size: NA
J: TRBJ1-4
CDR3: CASSGRDRGNEKLFF
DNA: TGTGCCAGCAGCGGCCGGGACAGGGGAAATGAAAAACTGTTTTTT

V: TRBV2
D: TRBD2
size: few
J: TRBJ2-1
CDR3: CASSDLVSGGALGNEQFF
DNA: TGTGCCAGCAGTGATCTTGTCAGCGGGGGGGCCCTGGGGAATGAGCAGTTCTTC

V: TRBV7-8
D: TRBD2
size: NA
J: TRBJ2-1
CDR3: CASSPQRGGGNYNEQFF
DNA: TGTGCCAGCAGCCCCCAAAGGGGCGGGGGGAACTACAATGAGCAGTTCTTC

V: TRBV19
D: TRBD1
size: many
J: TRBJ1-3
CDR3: CASSTGTGGNTIYF
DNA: TGTGCCAGTAGTACGGGGACAGGGGGAAACACCATATATTTT

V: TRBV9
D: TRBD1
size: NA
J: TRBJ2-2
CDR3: CASSAGQGAGELFF
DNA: TGTGCCAGCAGCGCTGGACAGGGGGCCGGGGAGCTGTTTTTT

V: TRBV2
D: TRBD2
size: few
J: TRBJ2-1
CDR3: CASLTSGGETSSYNEQFF
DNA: TGTGCCAGCCTTACTAGCGGGGGTGAGACGAGCTCCTACAATGAGCAGTTCTTC

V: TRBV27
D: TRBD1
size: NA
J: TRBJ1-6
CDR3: CASSPPPGQGMAPLHF
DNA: TGTGCCAGCAGTCCCCCCCCGGGACAGGGTATGGCACCCCTCCACTTT

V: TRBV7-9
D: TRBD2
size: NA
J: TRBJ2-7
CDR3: CASSFPGGEYEQYF
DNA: TGTGCCAGCAGCTTCCCGGGGGGGGAGTACGAGCAGTACTTC

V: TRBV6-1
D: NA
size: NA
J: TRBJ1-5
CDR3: CASAIGGESDQPQHF
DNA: TGTGCCAGCGCAATCGGGGGGGAATCGGATCAGCCCCAGCATTTT

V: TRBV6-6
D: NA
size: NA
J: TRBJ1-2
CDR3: CASSYTPGGPYGYTF
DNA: TGTGCCAGCAGTTACACGCCAGGAGGCCCCTATGGCTACACCTTC

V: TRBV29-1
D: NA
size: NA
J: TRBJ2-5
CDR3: CSARGPGQETQYF
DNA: TGCAGCGCCCGAGGGCCAGGCCAAGAGACCCAGTACTTC

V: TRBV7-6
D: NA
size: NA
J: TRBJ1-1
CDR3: CASSLGGENTEAFF
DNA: TGTGCCAGCAGCTTAGGGGGAGAGAACACTGAAGCTTTCTTT

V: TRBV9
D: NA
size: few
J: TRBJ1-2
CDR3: CASSVGQGGYGYTF
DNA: TGTGCCAGCAGCGTAGGGCAAGGGGGCTATGGCTACACCTTC

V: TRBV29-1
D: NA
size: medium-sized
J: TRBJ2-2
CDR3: CSVDVRANTGELFF
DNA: TGCAGCGTTGATGTCCGCGCGAACACCGGGGAGCTGTTTTTT

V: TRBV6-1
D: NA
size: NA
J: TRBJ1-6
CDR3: CASSEGTTNSPLHF
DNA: TGTGCCAGCAGTGAGGGTACTACTAATTCACCCCTCCACTTT

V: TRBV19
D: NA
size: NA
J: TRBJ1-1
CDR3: CASSMGQNTEAFF
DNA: TGTGCCAGTAGTATGGGACAGAACACTGAAGCTTTCTTT